This T cell receptor beta chain was sequenced for a study of blood T cell repertoires in COVID-19. Study-level background: T cells, B-cell-depleted T cells, or PBMCs supplied cDNA or gDNA.

The CDR3 is made up of 15 amino acids. The V gene's germline CDR1 is SGHRS and CDR2 YFSETQ. V was pared by 0 bases and J by 3 bases, with 12 bases between. This clone was counted a single time. Original processing notes: Reference gene primer amplification gave estimated nucleated cell counts. Method: immunoSEQ multiplex PCR; TCRdb's copy keeps in-frame clones and lacks some. That table furnishes V, J and clone size, whereas the DNA furnished D and trimming. There are 76,000 or so clones in the sample; approximately 89% occur only once, and roughly 6.1% lies in the top ten. Specimen: peripheral blood. The chain employs TRBV5-1 and TRBJ1-1; possible D gene TRBD1, 6 bases. The TCR sequence derives from a human donor in a cohort sampled during active COVID-19. The CDR3 DNA sequence: TGCGCCAGCAGCTTGGTGTCAGGGGCGGACACTGAAGCTTTCTTT. It translates to CASSLVSGADTEAFF.